These 7 T cell receptor beta chains were all obtained from the same sample, sequenced in a study of cytomegalovirus exposure and HLA in healthy donors. The PCR had 60 Vbeta and 13 Jbeta primers. TCRdb's copy holds only in-frame clones and misses some; the assay was immunoSEQ multiplex PCR. The sample holds some 98,000 clones, around 70% seen once. Sequencing used PBMCs. The source is a man in his forties or fifties in good health and CMV-seronegative.

This rearrangement joins TRBV19 to TRBJ2-1; 8 nucleotides match TRBD1. Trimming took 6 bases from V and 2 from J; bases not matched to a gene: 6. CDR1 is LNHDA, CDR2 SQIVND, per germline (reference sequence). This CDR3 has 15 residues. DNA of the CDR3: TGTGCCAGTAGCCCCCGGGACAGGACCTACAATGAGCAGTTCTTC. The encoded protein is CASSPRDRTYNEQFF.

The V call is TRBV19, the J call TRBJ1-2; 7 bases fit TRBD1. Germline loops: CDR1 LNHDA, CDR2 SQIVND (reference sequence). The trim removed 6 bases at V and 3 bases at J, leaving 19 bases unmatched. The CDR3 is 18 residues long. The CDR3 sequence: CASRDVGILQGDHYGYTF. In nucleotides, the CDR3 is TGTGCCAGTAGAGACGTGGGGATACTTCAGGGGGATCACTATGGCTACACCTTC.

The rearrangement joins TRBV2 to TRBJ1-6; the D gene is possibly TRBD1 (5 bases). Trimming took off 10 bases at V and 7 bases at J, with 14 bases between the two ends. CDR1 and CDR2 (germline): SNHLY, FYNNEI. The CDR3 is made up of 13 amino acids. The CDR3 nucleotides read TGTGCCACCACAGGCGGTACCAATTCACCCCTCCACTTT. This sequence encodes CATTGGTNSPLHF.

V gene TRBV5-1 combines with J gene TRBJ2-3, with D perhaps TRBD2 (6 bases). The CDR3 is 16 residues long. V shed 1 base and J shed 0 bases, with 12 bases lying between them. Germline CDR1 reads SGHRS; CDR2 reads YFSETQ. CDR3 DNA sequence: TGCGCCAGCAGCTTGATCAGGCGGGGTAGCACAGATACGCAGTATTTT. It yields the protein CASSLIRRGSTDTQYF.

This clone was seen only once. The J gene is TRBJ2-3, the V gene TRBV6-6; D is possibly TRBD1 (6 bases). Trimming took 7 bases from V and 2 from J, leaving 19 bases between them. The germline gives CDR1 MNHNY, CDR2 SVGAGI (reference sequence). The CDR3 is made up of 16 amino acids. DNA for the CDR3: TGTGCCAGCATAGCGAGCCAGGGACACTACACAGATACGCAGTATTTT. Translated: CASIASQGHYTDTQYF.

The rearrangement joins TRBV29-1 to TRBJ1-4; the match to TRBD1 covers 11 bases. The CDR3 loop spans 14 amino acids. The V gene end was trimmed by 5 bases and the J gene end by 5 bases; junction bases not matched to a gene: 4. Germline CDR1 is SQVTM and CDR2 is ANQGSEA. DNA of the CDR3: TGCAGCGTTTCGGACAGGGGGCTGAATGAAAAACTGTTTTTT. This codes for CSVSDRGLNEKLFF.

J is TRBJ1-4 and V is TRBV6-1, with 7 bases lining up with TRBD1. CDR1 is MNHNS, CDR2 SASEGT, per germline. The J segment lost 4 bases and the V segment lost 4 bases, leaving 6 bases of the junction unmatched. CDR3 length: 15 residues. The CDR3 sequence: CASSGGDSLNEKLFF. The CDR3 DNA follows: TGTGCCAGCAGTGGAGGGGACAGCCTTAATGAAAAACTGTTTTTT.